The T cell receptor beta chain described here comes from a study of early T cells in non-severe SARS-CoV-2 infection. Across the study: From unsorted whole blood, bulk RNA was sequenced, and the chains remained unpaired.

This clonotype showed up just a few times. Per germline, CDR1 SEHNR and CDR2 FQNEAQ (reference sequence). The V end was cut by 2 bases, the J end by 1 base, with 17 bases between. CDR3 size: 17 residues. Attachment of unique molecular identifiers to individual cDNA molecules was performed. TCRdb reanalysed the 5' RACE reads using MiXCR and keeps one entry per CDR3 protein. The profile shows around 50,000 distinct CDR3 sequences, roughly an eighth of them singletons. The material sequenced was whole blood. This sequence originates from an adult who was a healthcare worker with PCR-confirmed SARS-CoV-2 infection or an uninfected control (not recorded which). V gene TRBV7-9 combines with J gene TRBJ2-5, with D perhaps TRBD1 (5 bases). Here the CDR3 DNA reads TGTGCCAGCAGCTTACCTTTAGGGGTTGGGGCCCAAGAGACCCAGTACTTC. Its protein product is CASSLPLGVGAQETQYF.